One and the same sample provided the 30 T cell receptor beta chains below, sequenced in a study of identifying expanded T cells in peripheral blood. TCRdb's table, derived via immunoSEQ multiplex PCR, lists solely in-frame clones and lacks some. Among fewer than 85,000 clones listed, 89% were seen once. The sample consisted of blood. These receptors were obtained from a person aged 18-70 years in good health.

The chain joins TRBV27 to TRBJ1-4; D gene uncertain. In germline, CDR1 is MNHEY, CDR2 SMNVEV (reference sequence). CDR3 size: 15 residues. V dropped 1 base and J dropped 7 bases, with 13 bases sitting between them. The DNA of the CDR3 is TGTGCCAGCAGTTTATTCGGGGAGGGCGGTGAAAAACTGTTTTTT. Translating it yields CASSLFGEGGEKLFF.

V usage is TRBV6-1 and J usage is TRBJ2-7; TRBD1 aligns across 8 bases. The CDR3 runs to 14 residues. CDR1 and CDR2 (germline): MNHNS, SASEGT. V shed 5 bases, J shed 2 bases, and the junction held 5 bases outside the gene matches. The CDR3 spells CASSTDRGAYEQYF. DNA for the CDR3: TGTGCCAGCAGTACCGACAGGGGCGCCTACGAGCAGTACTTC.

The J gene is TRBJ2-7, the V gene TRBV13; unclear D gene. The CDR3 covers 13 residues. The V gene's germline CDR1 is PRHDT and CDR2 FYEKMQ (reference sequence). V was trimmed by 3 bases and J by 4 bases, leaving 10 bases between them. The CDR3: CASSLGSPYEQYF. In DNA form, the CDR3 reads TGTGCCAGCAGCTTGGGCAGCCCATACGAGCAGTACTTC.

The V and J genes are TRBV7-2 and TRBJ2-5, with 8 bases matching TRBD1. The CDR3 loop spans 15 amino acids. Germline trimming cut 2 bases from V and 5 bases from J; bases unmatched to any gene: 7. The germline gives CDR1 SGHTA, CDR2 FQGNSA. The CDR3 here is CASSLQGANWETQYF. In DNA form, the CDR3 reads TGTGCCAGCAGCTTACAGGGGGCGAATTGGGAGACCCAGTACTTC.

J is TRBJ2-3 and V is TRBV9; possible D gene TRBD1, 6 bases. This CDR3 is 16 amino acids long. Germline values: CDR1 SGDLS, CDR2 YYNGEE. The V end was cut by 1 base, the J end by 2 bases, with 14 bases between. Here the CDR3 reads CASSVRPDRPTDTQYF. In DNA form, the CDR3 reads TGTGCCAGCAGCGTACGCCCGGACAGACCCACAGATACGCAGTATTTT.

This chain connects TRBV7-9 to TRBJ2-2, with a weak D call TRBD2 (5 bases). This CDR3 is built from 15 residues. From germline, CDR1 is SEHNR and CDR2 FQNEAQ (reference sequence). The germline V and J ends were trimmed by 5 bases and 0 bases, with 10 bases remaining between them. This chain's CDR3 is CASSPSTTNTGELFF. CDR3 in DNA: TGTGCCAGCAGCCCGTCGACTACGAACACCGGGGAGCTGTTTTTT.

This sequence joins TRBV6-5 and TRBJ1-1; D not resolved. This CDR3 contains 13 residues. The germline CDR1 and CDR2 sequences are MNHEY and SVGAGI. V dropped 7 bases and J dropped 1 base, with 10 bases sitting between them. The CDR3 bases are TGTGCCAGCACCACCACCAGGAACACTGAAGCTTTCTTT. Amino acids: CASTTTRNTEAFF.

This chain joins TRBV6-5 and TRBJ1-2; 7 bases map to TRBD1. Germline V gives CDR1 MNHEY, CDR2 SVGAGI. CDR3 length equals 13 residues. The ends lost 2 bases at V and 3 bases at J; junction bases unmatched: 0. In DNA, the CDR3 is TGTGCCAGCAGTTACACAGGGGACTATGGCTACACCTTC. It codes for CASSYTGDYGYTF.

The rearrangement links TRBV7-2 to TRBJ2-7, with TRBD2 identical over 9 bases. The trim removed 4 bases at V and 4 bases at J, leaving 8 bases unmatched. This CDR3 is built from 15 residues. Germline V gives CDR1 SGHTA, CDR2 FQGNSA. The CDR3 coding sequence is TGTGCCAGCAGCTCAGCAGCGGGAGGTTGGTACGAGCAGTACTTC. The encoded protein is CASSSAAGGWYEQYF.

This chain connects TRBV13 to TRBJ2-7; 8 bases are shared with TRBD1. The V gene's germline CDR1 is PRHDT and CDR2 FYEKMQ (reference sequence). Trimming at V came to 3 bases and at J to 3 bases, leaving 4 bases not matched to a gene. The CDR3 is 14 residues long. CDR3 bases: TGTGCCAGCAGCTTCAGGGGGCAAAACTACGAGCAGTACTTC. It is translated as CASSFRGQNYEQYF.

The chain recombines TRBV5-1 with TRBJ1-6; weak D call: TRBD1 (5 bases). Deletions cut 3 bases from V and 7 bases from J, with 14 bases between. The CDR3 extends over 15 amino acids. The germline gives CDR1 SGHRS, CDR2 YFSETQ. CDR3 loop: CASSSSGWWNSPLHF. CDR3 nucleotides: TGCGCCAGCAGCTCCTCAGGGTGGTGGAATTCACCCCTCCACTTT.

This chain links TRBV27 with TRBJ2-3; 9 positions agree with TRBD1. The CDR3 contains 17 residues. Germline V gene data show CDR1 as MNHEY and CDR2 as SMNVEV (reference sequence). Trimming at V came to 7 bases and at J to 3 bases, leaving 14 bases not matched to a gene. CDR3 amino acids: CASTPNPTGGVTDTQYF. DNA for the CDR3: TGTGCCAGCACCCCTAACCCGACAGGGGGTGTGACAGATACGCAGTATTTT.

The chain employs TRBV7-2 and TRBJ2-3; the D is unclear. The CDR3 has 12 amino acids. Trimming took 1 base from V and 7 from J, leaving 6 bases between them. Germline CDR1 is SGHTA and CDR2 is FQGNSA. CDR3 loop: CASSLDKYTQYF. The DNA for the CDR3 is TGTGCCAGCAGCTTAGACAAATATACGCAGTATTTT.

The rearrangement uses TRBV28 and TRBJ1-5; D gene unclear. V lost 3 bases to trimming and J lost 3 bases, with 9 bases between them. Germline lookup yields CDR1 MDHEN and CDR2 SYDVKM. CDR3 length: 14 amino acids. CDR3 protein: CASSFLRTNQPQHF. CDR3 DNA sequence: TGTGCCAGCAGTTTTCTCAGGACCAATCAGCCCCAGCATTTT.

The rearrangement uses TRBV6-5 and TRBJ2-7; D is possibly TRBD1 or TRBD2 (5 bases each). CDR1 is MNHEY, CDR2 SVGAGI, per germline. This CDR3 comprises 13 residues. The germline V and J ends were trimmed by 7 bases and 6 bases, with 16 bases remaining between them. The DNA of the CDR3 is TGTGCCAGCACCCCAGGGACCTGGGGCGAGCAGTACTTC. Residues: CASTPGTWGEQYF.

This chain joins TRBV19 and TRBJ2-2; unclear D gene. The CDR3 is made up of 12 amino acids. V was trimmed by 6 bases and J by 6 bases, leaving 8 bases between them. Per the germline V gene, CDR1 is LNHDA and CDR2 is SQIVND (reference sequence). The CDR3 protein is CASRQAPGELFF. CDR3 DNA: TGTGCCAGTAGACAAGCGCCCGGGGAGCTGTTTTTT.

The V and J genes are TRBV7-2 and TRBJ1-4; D may be TRBD1 (5 bases). Germline V gene sequence: CDR1 SGHTA, CDR2 FQGNSA. The CDR3 length is 14 residues. Trimming removed 2 bases at V and 8 bases at J, with 12 bases between. The CDR3: CASSLRGVEEKLFF. The CDR3 coding sequence is TGTGCCAGCAGCTTACGGGGGGTGGAAGAAAAACTGTTTTTT.

This clone was detected once. The chain couples TRBV4-1 to TRBJ2-1; 10 nucleotides align to TRBD2. CDR3 length: 20 amino acids. The J segment lost 0 bases and the V segment lost 0 bases, leaving 11 bases of the junction unmatched. The germline gives CDR1 MGHRA, CDR2 YSYEKL. CDR3 in amino acids: CASSQDEVAGGRSSYNEQFF. CDR3 sequence (DNA): TGCGCCAGCAGCCAAGATGAGGTAGCGGGAGGCCGGAGCTCCTACAATGAGCAGTTCTTC.

This rearrangement joins TRBV28 to TRBJ2-5; 7 positions match TRBD2. The CDR3 spans 17 residues. J gave up 6 bases and V 5 bases, and 18 bases lay outside the gene matches. Per the germline V gene, CDR1 is MDHEN and CDR2 is SYDVKM. CDR3 DNA sequence: TGTGCCAGCAGTCCCGGGGGAGGGGTAGGTAAAATGAAGACCCAGTACTTC. It encodes CASSPGGGVGKMKTQYF. The whole variable domain, filled in from reference TRBV28 and TRBJ2-5, reads DVKVTQSSRYLVKRTGEKVFLECVQDMDHENMFWYRQDPGLGLRLIYFSYDVKMKEKGDIPEGYSVSREKKERFSLILESASTNQTSMYLCASSPGGGVGKMKTQYFGPGTRLLVL.

The chain carries TRBV11-3 and TRBJ2-1; perhaps TRBD1 as D (6 bases). Germline CDR1 reads SGHNT; CDR2 reads YENEEA. Deletions cut 5 bases from V and 8 bases from J, with 7 bases between. This CDR3 is 11 amino acids long. The CDR3 sequence is CASSQGYEQFF. The CDR3 nucleotides read TGTGCCAGCAGCCAGGGGTATGAGCAGTTCTTC.

The chain recombines TRBV2 with TRBJ2-1; D unresolved. This CDR3 has 13 residues. The germline V gene encodes CDR1 SNHLY and CDR2 FYNNEI. The V end lost 9 bases, the J end lost 3 bases, and 12 bases lay between the germline ends. This CDR3 is CASSGLDYNEQFF. CDR3 nucleotide sequence: TGTGCCAGTTCCGGGCTTGACTACAATGAGCAGTTCTTC.

This clone was seen only once. The CDR3 sequence is CASSLVGTSYGYTF. Written as DNA, the CDR3 is TGTGCCAGCAGCTTAGTTGGGACGTCCTATGGCTACACCTTC. V and J are TRBV7-2 and TRBJ1-2; TRBD1 might be the D (5 bases). The V end lost 1 base, the J end lost 4 bases, and 10 bases lay between the germline ends. CDR1 and CDR2 from the germline V gene are SGHTA and FQGNSA. The CDR3 length is 14 residues.

The V and J genes are TRBV2 and TRBJ1-5, with no clear D. V was clipped by 1 base and J by 7 bases, with 5 bases between them. The CDR3 totals 12 residues. Germline CDR1 is SNHLY and CDR2 is FYNNEI. Here the CDR3 reads CASSEGEQPQHF. As DNA, the CDR3 is TGTGCCAGCAGTGAAGGTGAGCAGCCCCAGCATTTT.

As DNA, the CDR3 is TGTGCTAGTGGTTTGACCGTAACAGGGGATGGAAACACCATATATTTT. Its protein is CASGLTVTGDGNTIYF. This chain connects TRBV12-5 to TRBJ1-3, with 7 bases aligning to TRBD1. The V segment lost 2 bases and the J segment 3 bases; nucleotides outside the gene matches: 7. Per the germline V gene, CDR1 is LGHNT and CDR2 is FRNRAP. This CDR3 contains 16 residues.

The chain recombines TRBV7-2 with TRBJ2-3; D possibly corresponds to TRBD2 (7 bases). Germline-derived CDR1 and CDR2 are SGHTA and FQGNSA. The CDR3 loop spans 16 amino acids. Trimming pared 2 bases from V and 2 bases from J, leaving 14 bases between. The CDR3 DNA follows: TGTGCCAGCAGCTTACTAGGGGGAGGGAACACAGATACGCAGTATTTT. This encodes CASSLLGGGNTDTQYF.

The chain couples TRBV21-1 to TRBJ2-1. TRBV21-1 is annotated as a pseudogene. The CDR3 is 16 amino acids. CDR3 nucleotide sequence: TGTGCCAGCAGCAAAGTAGTGGCTAGGGCGCACCATGAGCAGTTCTTC. Its protein product is CASSKVVARAHHEQFF.

The genes are TRBV7-7 and TRBJ2-5, with D unclear. CDR1 is SSHAT and CDR2 is FNYEAQ in the germline V gene (reference sequence). This CDR3 region has 13 residues. V lost 1 base to trimming and J lost 0 bases, with 3 bases between them. The CDR3: CASSLDNQETQYF. In DNA, the CDR3 is TGTGCCAGCAGCTTAGACAACCAAGAGACCCAGTACTTC. The entire variable domain, with the rest obtained from reference TRBV7-7 and TRBJ2-5, is as follows: GAGVSQSPRYKVTKRGQDVTLRCDPISSHATLYWYQQALGQGPEFLTYFNYEAQPDKSGLPSDRFSAERPEGSISTLTIQRTEQRDSAMYRCASSLDNQETQYFGPGTRLLVL.

The chain uses TRBV11-2 and TRBJ1-4, with 8 bases that match TRBD1. Unmatched junction bases numbered 14, after V lost 5 bases and J lost 6 bases. The CDR3 runs to 17 residues. CDR1 SGHAT and CDR2 FQNNGV come from the germline V gene. The CDR3 region has the DNA TGTGCCAGCAGCCCGGAGGGTGGGCAGGGGGCATATGAAAAACTGTTTTTT. Its protein product is CASSPEGGQGAYEKLFF. The entire variable domain, with the rest obtained from reference TRBV11-2 and TRBJ1-4, is as follows: EAGVAQSPRYKIIEKRQSVAFWCNPISGHATLYWYQQILGQGPKLLIQFQNNGVVDDSQLPKDRFSAERLKGVDSTLKIQPAKLEDSAVYLCASSPEGGQGAYEKLFFGSGTQLSVL.

The V call is TRBV6-5, the J call TRBJ2-7; D call uncertain. The CDR3 has 13 residues. The V gene's germline CDR1 is MNHEY and CDR2 SVGAGI. The V gene lost 4 bases and the J gene lost 4 bases, with 11 bases spanning the gap. The CDR3 loop is CASSSGFGYEQYF. The CDR3 nucleotides read TGTGCCAGCAGTTCAGGATTTGGGTACGAGCAGTACTTC.

J is TRBJ1-4 and V is TRBV14, with 8 nucleotides matching TRBD1. The CDR3 extends over 16 amino acids. Germline lookup yields CDR1 SGHDN and CDR2 FVKESK. V dropped 3 bases and J dropped 5; count of bases not matched to a gene: 8. The CDR3 DNA sequence: TGTGCCAGCAGCCAGTATTCAGGGGGCGAGAATGAAAAACTGTTTTTT. Translated, it gives CASSQYSGGENEKLFF.